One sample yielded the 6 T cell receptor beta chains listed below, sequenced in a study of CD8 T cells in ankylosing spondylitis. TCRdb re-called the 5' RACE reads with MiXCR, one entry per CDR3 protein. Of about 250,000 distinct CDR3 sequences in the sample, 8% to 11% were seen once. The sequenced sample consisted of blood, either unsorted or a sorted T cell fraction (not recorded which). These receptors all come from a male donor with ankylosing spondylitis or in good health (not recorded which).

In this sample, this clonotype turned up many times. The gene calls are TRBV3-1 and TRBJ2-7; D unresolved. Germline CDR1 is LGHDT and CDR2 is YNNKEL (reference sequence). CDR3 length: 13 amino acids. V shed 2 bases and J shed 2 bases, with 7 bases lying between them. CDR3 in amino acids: CASSQISTYEQYF. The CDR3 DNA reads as TGTGCCAGCAGCCAAATATCAACCTACGAGCAGTACTTC.

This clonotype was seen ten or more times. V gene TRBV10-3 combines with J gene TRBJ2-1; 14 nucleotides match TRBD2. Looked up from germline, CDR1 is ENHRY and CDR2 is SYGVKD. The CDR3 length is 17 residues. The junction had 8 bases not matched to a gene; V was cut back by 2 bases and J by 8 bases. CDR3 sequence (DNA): TGTGCCATCAGTGAGCTGGGGACTAGCGGGAGAGCATATGAGCAGTTCTTC. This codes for CAISELGTSGRAYEQFF.

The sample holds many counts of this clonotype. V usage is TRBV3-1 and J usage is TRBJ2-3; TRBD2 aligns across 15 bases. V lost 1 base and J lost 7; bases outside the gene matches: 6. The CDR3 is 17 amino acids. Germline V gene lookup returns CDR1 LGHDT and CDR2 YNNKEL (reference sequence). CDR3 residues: CASSQGTSGGVLYTQYF. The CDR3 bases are TGTGCCAGCAGCCAAGGGACTAGCGGGGGGGTCCTGTATACGCAGTATTTT.

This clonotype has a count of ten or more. The CDR3 region is CASSLTSGLGNEQFF. The CDR3 DNA sequence: TGCGCCAGCAGCTTAACTAGCGGGCTCGGCAATGAGCAGTTCTTC. The chain couples TRBV5-1 to TRBJ2-1, with 9 bases lining up with TRBD2. From germline, CDR1 is SGHRS and CDR2 YFSETQ. The CDR3 totals 15 residues. With 2 bases clipped from V and 6 bases from J, the junction kept 6 bases outside the gene matches.

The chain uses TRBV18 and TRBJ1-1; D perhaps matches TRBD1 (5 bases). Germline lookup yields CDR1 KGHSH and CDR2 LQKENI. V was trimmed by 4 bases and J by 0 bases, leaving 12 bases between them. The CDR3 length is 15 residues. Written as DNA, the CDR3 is TGTGCCAGCTCACAATTAGCAGGGCTGAACACTGAAGCTTTCTTT. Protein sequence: CASSQLAGLNTEAFF.

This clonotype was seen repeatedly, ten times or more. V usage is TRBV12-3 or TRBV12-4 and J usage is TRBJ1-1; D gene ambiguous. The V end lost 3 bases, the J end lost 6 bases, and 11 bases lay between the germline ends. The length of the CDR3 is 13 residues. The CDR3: CASSFTGYPEAFF. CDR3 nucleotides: TGTGCCAGCAGTTTTACGGGATACCCTGAAGCTTTCTTT.